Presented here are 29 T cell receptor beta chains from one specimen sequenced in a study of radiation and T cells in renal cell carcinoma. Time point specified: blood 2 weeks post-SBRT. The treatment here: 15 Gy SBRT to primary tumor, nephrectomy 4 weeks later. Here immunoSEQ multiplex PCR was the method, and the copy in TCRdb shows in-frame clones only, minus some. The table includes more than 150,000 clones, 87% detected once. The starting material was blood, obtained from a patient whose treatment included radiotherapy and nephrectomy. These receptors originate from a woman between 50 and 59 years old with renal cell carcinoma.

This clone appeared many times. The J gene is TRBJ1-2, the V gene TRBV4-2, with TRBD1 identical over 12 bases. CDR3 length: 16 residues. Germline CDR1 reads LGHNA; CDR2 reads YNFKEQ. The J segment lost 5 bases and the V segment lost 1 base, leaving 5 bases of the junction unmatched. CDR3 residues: CASSQAEGQGAYGYTF. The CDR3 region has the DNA TGTGCCAGCAGCCAAGCGGAGGGACAGGGGGCGTATGGCTACACCTTC.

Here the CDR3 reads CASSEPRSVLRGVQFF. The CDR3 nucleotides are TGTGCCAGCAGTGAGCCCCGCTCTGTCTTACGGGGCGTGCAGTTCTTC. The chain combines TRBV6-1 with TRBJ2-1; either TRBD1 or TRBD2 may fit D (5 bases each). V lost 3 bases to trimming and J lost 12 bases, with 24 bases between them. CDR1 MNHNS and CDR2 SASEGT come from the germline V gene. The CDR3 is made up of 16 amino acids.

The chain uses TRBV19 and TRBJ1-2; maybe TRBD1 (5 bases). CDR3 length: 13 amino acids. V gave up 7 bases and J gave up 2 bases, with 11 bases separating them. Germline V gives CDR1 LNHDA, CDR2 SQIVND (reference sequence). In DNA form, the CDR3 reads TGTGCCAGTAATGAGCAGGGAAACTATGGCTACACCTTC. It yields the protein CASNEQGNYGYTF.

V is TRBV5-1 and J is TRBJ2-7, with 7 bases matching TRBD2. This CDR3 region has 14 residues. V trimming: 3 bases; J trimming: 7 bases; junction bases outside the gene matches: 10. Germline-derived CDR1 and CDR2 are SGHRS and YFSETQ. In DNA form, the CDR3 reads TGCGCCAGCAGCTGGACTCCGGGGGGAGATGAGCAGTACTTC. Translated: CASSWTPGGDEQYF. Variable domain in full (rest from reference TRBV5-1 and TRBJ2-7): KAGVTQTPRYLIKTRGQQVTLSCSPISGHRSVSWYQQTPGQGLQFLFEYFSETQRNKGNFPGRFSGRQFSNSRSEMNVSTLELGDSALYLCASSWTPGGDEQYFGPGTRLTVT.

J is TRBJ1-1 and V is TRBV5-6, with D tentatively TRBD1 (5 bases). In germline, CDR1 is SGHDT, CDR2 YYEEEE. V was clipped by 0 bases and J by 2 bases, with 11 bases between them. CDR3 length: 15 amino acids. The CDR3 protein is CASSLAGGTNTEAFF. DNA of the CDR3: TGTGCCAGCAGCTTGGCGGGGGGAACTAACACTGAAGCTTTCTTT. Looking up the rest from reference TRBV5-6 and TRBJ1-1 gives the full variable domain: DAGVTQSPTHLIKTRGQQVTLRCSPKSGHDTVSWYQQALGQGPQFIFQYYEEEERQRGNFPDRFSGHQFPNYSSELNVNALLLGDSALYLCASSLAGGTNTEAFFGQGTRLTVV.

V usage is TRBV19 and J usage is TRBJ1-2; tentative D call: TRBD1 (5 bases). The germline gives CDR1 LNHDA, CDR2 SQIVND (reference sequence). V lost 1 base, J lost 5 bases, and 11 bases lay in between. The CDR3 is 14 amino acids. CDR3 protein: CASSIATEAYGYTF. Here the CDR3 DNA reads TGTGCCAGTAGTATAGCGACAGAGGCTTATGGCTACACCTTC.

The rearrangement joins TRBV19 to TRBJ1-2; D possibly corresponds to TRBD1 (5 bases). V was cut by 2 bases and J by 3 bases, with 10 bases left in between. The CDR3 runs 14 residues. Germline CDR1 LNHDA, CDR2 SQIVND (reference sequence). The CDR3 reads CASSITGDDYGYTF. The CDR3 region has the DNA TGTGCCAGTAGTATAACGGGGGACGACTATGGCTACACCTTC.

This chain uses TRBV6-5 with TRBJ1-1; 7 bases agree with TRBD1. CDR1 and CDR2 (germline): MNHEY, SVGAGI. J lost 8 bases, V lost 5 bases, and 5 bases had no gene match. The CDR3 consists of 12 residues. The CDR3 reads CASSPWTGEAFF. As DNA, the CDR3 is TGTGCCAGCAGTCCTTGGACAGGAGAAGCTTTCTTT.

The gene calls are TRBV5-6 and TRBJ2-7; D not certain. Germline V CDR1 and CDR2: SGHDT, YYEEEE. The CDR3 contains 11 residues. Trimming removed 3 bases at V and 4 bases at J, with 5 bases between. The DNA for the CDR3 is TGTGCCAGCAGCTCGGCTTACGAGCAGTACTTC. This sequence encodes CASSSAYEQYF. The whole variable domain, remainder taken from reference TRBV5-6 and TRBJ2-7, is DAGVTQSPTHLIKTRGQQVTLRCSPKSGHDTVSWYQQALGQGPQFIFQYYEEEERQRGNFPDRFSGHQFPNYSSELNVNALLLGDSALYLCASSSAYEQYFGPGTRLTVT.

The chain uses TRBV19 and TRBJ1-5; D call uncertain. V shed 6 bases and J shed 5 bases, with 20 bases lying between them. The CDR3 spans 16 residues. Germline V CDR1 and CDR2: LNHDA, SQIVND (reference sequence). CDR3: CASSRETDTRYQPQHF. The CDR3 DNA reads TGTGCCAGTAGCAGAGAAACAGATACCCGCTATCAGCCCCAGCATTTT.

The CDR3 region is CASSLAGLNTIYF. CDR3 coding DNA: TGTGCCAGCAGCTTGGCAGGGTTAAACACCATATATTTT. The chain couples TRBV7-2 to TRBJ1-3; possible D gene TRBD1, 5 bases. CDR1 and CDR2 (germline): SGHTA, FQGNSA. V lost 3 bases, J lost 6 bases, and 9 bases lay in between. The CDR3 spans 13 residues.

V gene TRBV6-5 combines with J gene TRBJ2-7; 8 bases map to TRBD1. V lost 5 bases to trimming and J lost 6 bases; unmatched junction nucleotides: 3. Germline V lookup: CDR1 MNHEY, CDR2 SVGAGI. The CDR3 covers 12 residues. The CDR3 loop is CASSRTGSEQYF. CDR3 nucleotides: TGTGCCAGCAGTCGGACAGGGAGCGAGCAGTACTTC.

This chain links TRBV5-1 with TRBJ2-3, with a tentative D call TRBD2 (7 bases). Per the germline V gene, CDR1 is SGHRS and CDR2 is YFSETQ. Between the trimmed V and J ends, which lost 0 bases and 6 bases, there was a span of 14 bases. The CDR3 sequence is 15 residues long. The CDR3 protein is CASSLAGGPRDTQYF. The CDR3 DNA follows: TGCGCCAGCAGCTTGGCCGGGGGGCCTAGGGATACGCAGTATTTT.

Here the CDR3 reads CASSLQTGNTEAFF. CDR3 nucleotides: TGCGCCAGCAGCTTGCAGACAGGGAACACTGAAGCTTTCTTT. The chain has TRBV5-1 and TRBJ1-1, with a weak D call TRBD1 (6 bases). This CDR3 region has 14 residues. The V end lost 1 base, the J end lost 1 base, and 8 bases lay between the germline ends. Germline lookup yields CDR1 SGHRS and CDR2 YFSETQ.

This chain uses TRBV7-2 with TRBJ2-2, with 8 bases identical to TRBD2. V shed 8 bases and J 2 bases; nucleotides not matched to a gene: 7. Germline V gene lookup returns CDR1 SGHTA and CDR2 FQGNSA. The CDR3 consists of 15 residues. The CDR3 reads CASGRSGANTGELFF. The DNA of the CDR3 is TGTGCCAGCGGACGTAGCGGGGCCAACACCGGGGAGCTGTTTTTT.

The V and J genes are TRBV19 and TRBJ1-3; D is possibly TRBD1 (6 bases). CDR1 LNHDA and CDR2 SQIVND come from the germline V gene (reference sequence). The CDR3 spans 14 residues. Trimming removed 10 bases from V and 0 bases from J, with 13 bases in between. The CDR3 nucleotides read TGTGCCACCGGAGGACAGTTCTCTGGAAACACCATATATTTT. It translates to CATGGQFSGNTIYF.

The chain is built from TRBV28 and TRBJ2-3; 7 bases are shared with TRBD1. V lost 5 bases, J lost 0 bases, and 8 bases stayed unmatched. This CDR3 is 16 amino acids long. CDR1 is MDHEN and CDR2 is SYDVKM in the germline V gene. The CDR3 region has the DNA TGTGCCAGCAGTGTCTTGACAGGGTTTAGCACAGATACGCAGTATTTT. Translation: CASSVLTGFSTDTQYF.

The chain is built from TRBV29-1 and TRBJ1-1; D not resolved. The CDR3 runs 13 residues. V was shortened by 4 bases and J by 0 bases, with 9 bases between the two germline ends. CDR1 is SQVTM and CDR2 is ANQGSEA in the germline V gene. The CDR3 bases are TGCAGCGTTGTTAGGGAAATGAACACTGAAGCTTTCTTT. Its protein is CSVVREMNTEAFF.

CDR3 residues: CASSFPDRGLYGYTF. The CDR3 DNA reads TGTGCCAGCAGCTTCCCGGACAGGGGGCTCTATGGCTACACCTTC. V usage is TRBV5-8 and J usage is TRBJ1-2; 11 nucleotides line up with TRBD1. The CDR3 loop spans 15 amino acids. The trim removed 2 bases at V and 4 bases at J, leaving 4 bases unmatched. The V gene's germline CDR1 is SGHTS and CDR2 YDEGEE.

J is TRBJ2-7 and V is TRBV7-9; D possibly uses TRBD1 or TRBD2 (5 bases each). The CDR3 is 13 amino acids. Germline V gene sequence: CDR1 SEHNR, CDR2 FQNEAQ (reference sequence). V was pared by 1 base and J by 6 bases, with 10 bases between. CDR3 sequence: CASSLVRGPEQYF. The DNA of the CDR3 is TGTGCCAGCAGCTTAGTTCGGGGACCCGAGCAGTACTTC.

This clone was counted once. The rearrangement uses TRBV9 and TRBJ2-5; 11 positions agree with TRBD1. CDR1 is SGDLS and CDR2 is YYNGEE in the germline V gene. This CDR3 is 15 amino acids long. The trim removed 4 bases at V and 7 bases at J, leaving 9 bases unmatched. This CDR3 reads CASSPPAGTGGTQYF. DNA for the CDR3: TGTGCCAGCAGCCCCCCAGCCGGGACAGGGGGGACCCAGTACTTC.

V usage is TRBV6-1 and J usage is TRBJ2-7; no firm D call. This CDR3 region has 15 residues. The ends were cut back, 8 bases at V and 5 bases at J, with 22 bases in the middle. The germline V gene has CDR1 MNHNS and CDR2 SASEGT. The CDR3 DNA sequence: TGTGCCAGCCTCAAACAACTACGGAATAGCCACGAGCAGTACTTC. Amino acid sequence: CASLKQLRNSHEQYF.

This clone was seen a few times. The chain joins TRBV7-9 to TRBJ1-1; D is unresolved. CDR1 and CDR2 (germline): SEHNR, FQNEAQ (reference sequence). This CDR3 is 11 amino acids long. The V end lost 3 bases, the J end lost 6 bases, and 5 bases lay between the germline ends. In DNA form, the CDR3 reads TGTGCCAGCAGCTTCTCGGCTGAAGCTTTCTTT. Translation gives CASSFSAEAFF.

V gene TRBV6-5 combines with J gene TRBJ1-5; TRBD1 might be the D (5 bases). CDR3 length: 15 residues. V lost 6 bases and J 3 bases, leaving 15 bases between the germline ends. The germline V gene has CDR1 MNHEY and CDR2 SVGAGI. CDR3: CASSSRGPPNQPQHF. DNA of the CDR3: TGTGCCAGCAGCTCAAGGGGACCCCCCAATCAGCCCCAGCATTTT.

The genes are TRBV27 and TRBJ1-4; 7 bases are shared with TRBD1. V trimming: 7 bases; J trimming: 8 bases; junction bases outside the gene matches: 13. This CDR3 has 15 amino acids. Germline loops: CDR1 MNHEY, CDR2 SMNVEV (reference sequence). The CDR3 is CASTPGGTATEKLFF. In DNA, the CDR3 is TGTGCCAGCACCCCTGGGGGGACAGCAACAGAAAAACTGTTTTTT.

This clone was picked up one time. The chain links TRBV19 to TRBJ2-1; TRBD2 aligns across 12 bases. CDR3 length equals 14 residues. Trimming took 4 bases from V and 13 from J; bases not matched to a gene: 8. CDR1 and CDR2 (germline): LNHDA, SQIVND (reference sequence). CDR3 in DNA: TGTGCCAGTAGTACGATACTAGCGGGGGGTGATCAGTTCTTC. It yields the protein CASSTILAGGDQFF.

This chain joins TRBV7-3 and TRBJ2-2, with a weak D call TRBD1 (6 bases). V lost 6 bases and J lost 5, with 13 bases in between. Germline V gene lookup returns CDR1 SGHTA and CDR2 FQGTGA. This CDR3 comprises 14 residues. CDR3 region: CASSQNRVTGELFF. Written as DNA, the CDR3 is TGTGCCAGCAGTCAGAACAGGGTGACCGGGGAGCTGTTTTTT.

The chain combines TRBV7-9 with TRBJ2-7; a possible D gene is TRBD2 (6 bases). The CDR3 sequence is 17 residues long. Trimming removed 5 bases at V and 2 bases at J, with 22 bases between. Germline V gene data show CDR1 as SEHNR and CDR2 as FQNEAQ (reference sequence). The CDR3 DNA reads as TGTGCCAGCAGCACATCTCTTCGTGGGACTTACACCTACGAGCAGTACTTC. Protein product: CASSTSLRGTYTYEQYF.

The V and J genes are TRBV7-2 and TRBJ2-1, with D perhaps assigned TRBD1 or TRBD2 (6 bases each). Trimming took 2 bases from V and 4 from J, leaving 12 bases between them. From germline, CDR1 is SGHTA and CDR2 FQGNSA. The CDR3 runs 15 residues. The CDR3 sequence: CASSLTTGAYNEQFF. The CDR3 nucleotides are TGTGCCAGCAGCTTAACAACGGGGGCGTACAATGAGCAGTTCTTC.